A selection of T cell receptor beta chains follows, all from one sample in a study of CD4 T cells in relation to SARS-CoV-2 and coronaviruses. The assay was immunoSEQ multiplex PCR, and TCRdb's table has in-frame clones only and misses some. The sample carries about 68,000 clones, 85% to 95% recorded once. The source material was naive CD4+ T cells from PBMCs. These receptors all come from a human donor in good health. CDR3s include the opening cysteine and the closing phenylalanine or tryptophan. The D gene is left open where the match is weak. For some rows the clone size is stated as once, few or many, or as a class when expanded; others skip it.

D	size	V	J	DNA	CDR3
TRBD2	.	TRBV28	TRBJ2-1	TGTGCCAGCAGTCCTGGGACTAGCGAAGACAATGAGCAGTTCTTC	CASSPGTSEDNEQFF
.	.	TRBV27	TRBJ1-1	TGTGCCAGCAGTCGGGTCTCGACTAACACTGAAGCTTTCTTT	CASSRVSTNTEAFF
.	.	TRBV7-2	TRBJ1-1	TGTGCCAGCAGCTTAGCGGCGGCGGGGGAAACTGAAGCTTTCTTT	CASSLAAAGETEAFF
.	.	TRBV7-2	TRBJ1-1	TGTGCCAGCAGCTTTGGGGGAACCACTGAAGCTTTCTTT	CASSFGGTTEAFF
.	.	TRBV29-1	TRBJ2-5	TGCAGCGTTGAAGAAGGAGGAGGAGAGACCCAGTACTTC	CSVEEGGGETQYF
TRBD1	.	TRBV2	TRBJ2-6	TGTGCCAGCCTACAGGGGGCCGACTCTGGGGCCAACGTCCTGACTTTC	CASLQGADSGANVLTF
.	.	TRBV28	TRBJ1-4	TGTGCCAGCAGTTTATACCCGGCGGCTAATGAAAAACTGTTTTTT	CASSLYPAANEKLFF
TRBD1	.	TRBV24-1	TRBJ1-3	TGTGCCACCAGCACAGGGGCCTCTGGAAACACCATATATTTT	CATSTGASGNTIYF
.	.	TRBV27	TRBJ2-5	TGTGCCAGCAGTTGGGGACCAGGACGGGAGACCCAGTACTTC	CASSWGPGRETQYF
.	.	TRBV21-1	TRBJ1-1	TGTGCCAGCAGCAAAGGATCTCGGGGGATGAACACTGAAGCTTTCTTT	CASSKGSRGMNTEAFF
.	.	TRBV3-1/TRBV3-2	TRBJ1-2	TGTGCCAGCAGCCTACTGGAAGAAAATGGCTACACCTTC	CASSLLEENGYTF
.	.	TRBV2	TRBJ1-1	TGTGCCAGCAGACCGACGGTGATGAACACTGAAGCTTTCTTT	CASRPTVMNTEAFF
.	once	TRBV9	TRBJ2-3	TGTGCCAGCAGCGTAGCCTCAGGGGAGAGCACAGATACGCAGTATTTT	CASSVASGESTDTQYF
TRBD2	.	TRBV6-1	TRBJ2-4	TGTGCCAGCAGTGAAGTCAGGACTAGCGGGGTCCGGGGGAGAAACATTCAGTACTTC	CASSEVRTSGVRGRNIQYF
.	.	TRBV3-1/TRBV3-2	TRBJ2-2	TGTGCCAGCAGCCAACCGGACAGCACCAACACCGGGGAGCTGTTTTTT	CASSQPDSTNTGELFF
TRBD1	.	TRBV7-3	TRBJ2-6	TGTGCCAGCCGACAGGGAGCACCCTCTGGGGCCAACGTCCTGACTTTC	CASRQGAPSGANVLTF
.	.	TRBV5-1	TRBJ2-3	TGCGCCAGCAGCTTGCCTAGCGATGGAGGGTTGGAAGATACGCAGTATTTT	CASSLPSDGGLEDTQYF
.	.	TRBV30	TRBJ1-4	TGTGCCTGGGCCCCAAGGGGTGGAAAACTGTTTTTT	CAWAPRGGKLFF
TRBD1	few	TRBV5-4	TRBJ1-6	TGTGCCAGCAGCGGACAGGGGGCAGGCAATTCACCCCTCCACTTT	CASSGQGAGNSPLHF
.	.	TRBV5-4	TRBJ1-2	TGTGCCAGCAGCCCTCCCGGTCCTAACTATGGCTACACCTTC	CASSPPGPNYGYTF